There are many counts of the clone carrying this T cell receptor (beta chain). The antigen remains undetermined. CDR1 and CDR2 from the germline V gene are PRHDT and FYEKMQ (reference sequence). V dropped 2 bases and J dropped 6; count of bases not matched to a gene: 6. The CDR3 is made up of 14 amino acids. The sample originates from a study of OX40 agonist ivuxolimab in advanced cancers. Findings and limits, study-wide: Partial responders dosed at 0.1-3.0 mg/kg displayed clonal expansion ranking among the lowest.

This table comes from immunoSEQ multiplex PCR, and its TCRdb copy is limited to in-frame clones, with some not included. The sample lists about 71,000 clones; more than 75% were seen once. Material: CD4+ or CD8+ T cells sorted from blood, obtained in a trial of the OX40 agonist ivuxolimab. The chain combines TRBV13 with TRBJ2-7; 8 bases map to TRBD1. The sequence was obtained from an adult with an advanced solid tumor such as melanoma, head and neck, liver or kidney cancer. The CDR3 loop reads CASSLLAGGGEQYF. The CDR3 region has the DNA TGTGCCAGCAGCTTACTGGCAGGGGGCGGCGAGCAGTACTTC.